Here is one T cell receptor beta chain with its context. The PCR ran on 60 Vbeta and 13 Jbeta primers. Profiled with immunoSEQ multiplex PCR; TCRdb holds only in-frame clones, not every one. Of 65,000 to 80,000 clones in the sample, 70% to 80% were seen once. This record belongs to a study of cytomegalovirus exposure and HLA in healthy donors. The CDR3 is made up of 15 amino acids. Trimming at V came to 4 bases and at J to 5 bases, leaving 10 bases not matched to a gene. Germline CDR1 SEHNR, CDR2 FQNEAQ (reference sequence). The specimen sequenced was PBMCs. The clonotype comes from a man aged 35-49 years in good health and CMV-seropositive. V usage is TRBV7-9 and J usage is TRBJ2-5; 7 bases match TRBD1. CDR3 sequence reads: CASSSRQGGQETQYF. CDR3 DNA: TGTGCCAGCAGCTCGCGACAGGGCGGTCAGGAGACCCAGTACTTC.